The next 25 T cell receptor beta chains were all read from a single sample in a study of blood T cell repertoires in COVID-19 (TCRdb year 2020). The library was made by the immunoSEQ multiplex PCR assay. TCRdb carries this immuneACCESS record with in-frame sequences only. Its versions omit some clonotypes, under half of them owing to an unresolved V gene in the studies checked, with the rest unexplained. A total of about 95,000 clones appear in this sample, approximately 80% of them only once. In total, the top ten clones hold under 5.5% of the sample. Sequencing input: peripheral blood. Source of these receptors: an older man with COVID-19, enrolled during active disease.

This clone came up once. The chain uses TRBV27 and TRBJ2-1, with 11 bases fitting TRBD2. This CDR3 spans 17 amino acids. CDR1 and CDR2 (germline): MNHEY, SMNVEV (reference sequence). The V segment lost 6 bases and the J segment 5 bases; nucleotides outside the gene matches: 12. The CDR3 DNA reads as TGTGCCAGCAGCCTCCCCGCAGGACTAGCGGGCAACAATGAGCAGTTCTTC. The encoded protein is CASSLPAGLAGNNEQFF.

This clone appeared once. CDR3: CAISERQSGSNQPQHF. CDR3 nucleotides: TGTGCCATCAGTGAGCGACAGTCCGGGAGCAATCAGCCCCAGCATTTT. The gene calls are TRBV10-3 and TRBJ1-5; the D gene is possibly TRBD1 (5 bases). The CDR3 is made up of 16 amino acids. Trimming removed 2 bases at V and 1 base at J, with 12 bases between. Germline loops: CDR1 ENHRY, CDR2 SYGVKD.

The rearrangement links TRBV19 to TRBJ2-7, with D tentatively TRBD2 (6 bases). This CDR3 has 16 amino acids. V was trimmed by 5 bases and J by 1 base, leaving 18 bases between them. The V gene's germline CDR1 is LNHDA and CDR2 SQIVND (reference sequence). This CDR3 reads CASSSPGGKVSYEQYF. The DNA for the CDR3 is TGTGCCAGTAGTTCACCTGGGGGGAAGGTGTCCTACGAGCAGTACTTC.

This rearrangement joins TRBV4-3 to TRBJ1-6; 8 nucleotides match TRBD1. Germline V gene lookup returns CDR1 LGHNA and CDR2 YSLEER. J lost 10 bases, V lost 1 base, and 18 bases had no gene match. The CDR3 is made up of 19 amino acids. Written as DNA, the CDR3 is TGCGCCAGCAGCCAAGGTCCCCGGGACAGGACAATAGTAAAATCACCCCTCCACTTT. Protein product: CASSQGPRDRTIVKSPLHF.

The CDR3 region is CASSQDLGAHGYTF. Here the CDR3 DNA reads TGTGCCAGCAGCCAAGATTTAGGGGCGCATGGCTACACCTTC. V gene TRBV3-1 (or the pseudogene TRBV3-2) combines with J gene TRBJ1-2; D may be TRBD1 (5 bases). Trimming took off 0 bases at V and 6 bases at J, with 11 bases between the two ends. The CDR3 sequence is 14 residues long. CDR1 is LGHDT, CDR2 YNNKEL, per germline (reference sequence).

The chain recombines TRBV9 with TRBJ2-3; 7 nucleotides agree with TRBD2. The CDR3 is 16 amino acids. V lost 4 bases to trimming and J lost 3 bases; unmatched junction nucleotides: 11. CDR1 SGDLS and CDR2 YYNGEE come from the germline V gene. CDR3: CASSQGGVIWTDTQYF. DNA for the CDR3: TGTGCCAGCAGCCAGGGAGGGGTTATTTGGACAGATACGCAGTATTTT.

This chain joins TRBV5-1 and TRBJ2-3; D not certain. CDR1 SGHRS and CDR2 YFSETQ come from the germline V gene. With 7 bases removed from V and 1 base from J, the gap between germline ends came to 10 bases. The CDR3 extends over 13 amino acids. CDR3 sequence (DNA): TGCGCCAGCTCTAAAACGGGCACAGATACGCAGTATTTT. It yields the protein CASSKTGTDTQYF.

The DNA of the CDR3 is TGTGCCTGGACAGGGGGCGCGGCTGAAAAACTGTTTTTT. The encoded protein is CAWTGGAAEKLFF. The rearrangement links TRBV30 to TRBJ1-4; the match to TRBD1 covers 8 bases. This CDR3 region has 13 residues. V lost 4 bases and J lost 7; bases outside the gene matches: 5. Germline V gene data show CDR1 as GTSNPN and CDR2 as SVGIG (reference sequence).

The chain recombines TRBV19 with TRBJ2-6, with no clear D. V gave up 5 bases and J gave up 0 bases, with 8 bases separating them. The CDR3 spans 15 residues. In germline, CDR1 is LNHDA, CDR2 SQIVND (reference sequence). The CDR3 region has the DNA TGTGCCAGTAGTGATACAGCCTCTGGGGCCAACGTCCTGACTTTC. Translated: CASSDTASGANVLTF.

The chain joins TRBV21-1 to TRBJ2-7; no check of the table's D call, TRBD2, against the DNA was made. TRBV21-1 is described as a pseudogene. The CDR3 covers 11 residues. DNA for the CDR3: TGTGCCAGCATACTTATCTACGAGCAGTACTTC. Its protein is CASILIYEQYF.

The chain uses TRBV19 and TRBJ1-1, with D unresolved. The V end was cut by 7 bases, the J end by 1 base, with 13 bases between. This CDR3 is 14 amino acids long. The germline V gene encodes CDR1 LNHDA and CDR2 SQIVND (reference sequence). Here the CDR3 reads CASTPGMGNTEAFF. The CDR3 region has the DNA TGTGCCAGTACCCCCGGGATGGGGAACACTGAAGCTTTCTTT.

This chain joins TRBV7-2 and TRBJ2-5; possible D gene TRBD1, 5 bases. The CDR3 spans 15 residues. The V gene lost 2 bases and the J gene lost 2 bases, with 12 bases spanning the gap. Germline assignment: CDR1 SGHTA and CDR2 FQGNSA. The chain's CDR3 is CASSLSPGPQETQYF. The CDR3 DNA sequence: TGTGCCAGCAGCTTATCTCCAGGGCCACAAGAGACCCAGTACTTC.

CDR3 bases: TGCGCCAGCAGCGGTGGGGGGATCCAAGAGACCCAGTACTTC. Protein sequence: CASSGGGIQETQYF. The V and J genes are TRBV5-1 and TRBJ2-5; perhaps TRBD2 as D (6 bases). CDR3 length: 14 residues. CDR1 and CDR2 from the germline V gene are SGHRS and YFSETQ. Between the trimmed V and J ends, which lost 4 bases and 1 base, there was a span of 11 bases.

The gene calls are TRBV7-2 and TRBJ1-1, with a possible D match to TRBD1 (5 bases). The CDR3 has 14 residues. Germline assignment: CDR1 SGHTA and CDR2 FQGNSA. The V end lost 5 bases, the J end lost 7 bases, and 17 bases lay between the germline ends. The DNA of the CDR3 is TGTGCCAGCAGCATAATAAAGGGGTCGATTGAAGCTTTCTTT. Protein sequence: CASSIIKGSIEAFF. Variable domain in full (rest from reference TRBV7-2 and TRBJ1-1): GAGVSQSPSNKVTEKGKDVELRCDPISGHTALYWYRQSLGQGLEFLIYFQGNSAPDKSGLPSDRFSAERTGGSVSTLTIQRTQQEDSAVYLCASSIIKGSIEAFFGQGTRLTVV.

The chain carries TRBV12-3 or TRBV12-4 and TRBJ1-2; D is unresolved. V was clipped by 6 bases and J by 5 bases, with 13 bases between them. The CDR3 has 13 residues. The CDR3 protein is CASSAGIEYGYTF. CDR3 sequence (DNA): TGTGCCAGCAGCGCGGGGATTGAGTATGGCTACACCTTC.

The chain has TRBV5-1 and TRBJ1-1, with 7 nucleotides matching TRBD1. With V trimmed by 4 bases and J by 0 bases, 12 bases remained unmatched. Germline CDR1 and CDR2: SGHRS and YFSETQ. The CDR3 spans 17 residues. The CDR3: CASSPRQGPRMNTEAFF. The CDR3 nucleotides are TGCGCCAGCAGCCCGAGACAGGGACCCCGCATGAACACTGAAGCTTTCTTT.

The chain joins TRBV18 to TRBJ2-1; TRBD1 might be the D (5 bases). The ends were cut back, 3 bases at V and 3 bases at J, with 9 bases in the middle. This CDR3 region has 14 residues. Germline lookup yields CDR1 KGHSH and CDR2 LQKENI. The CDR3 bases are TGTGCCAGCTCACCCCAGGGAAACTACAATGAGCAGTTCTTC. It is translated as CASSPQGNYNEQFF.

The CDR3 sequence: CASSPQTGAGEKLFF. DNA of the CDR3: TGTGCCAGCAGTCCCCAGACAGGGGCCGGAGAAAAACTGTTTTTT. The V and J genes are TRBV27 and TRBJ1-4, with TRBD1 matching over 8 bases. J lost 8 bases, V lost 5 bases, and 10 bases had no gene match. The CDR3 covers 15 residues. Germline V gene data show CDR1 as MNHEY and CDR2 as SMNVEV (reference sequence).

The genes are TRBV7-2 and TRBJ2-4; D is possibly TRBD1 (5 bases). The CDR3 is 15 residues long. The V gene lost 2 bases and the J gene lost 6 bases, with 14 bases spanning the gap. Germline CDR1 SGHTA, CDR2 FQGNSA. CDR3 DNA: TGTGCCAGCAGCTTACAAATAGACAGAGCAAACATTCAGTACTTC. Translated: CASSLQIDRANIQYF.

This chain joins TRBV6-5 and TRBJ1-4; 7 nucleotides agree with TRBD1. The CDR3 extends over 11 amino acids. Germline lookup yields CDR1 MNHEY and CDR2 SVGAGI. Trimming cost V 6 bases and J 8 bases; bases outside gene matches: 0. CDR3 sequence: CASRDREKLFF. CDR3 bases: TGTGCCAGCAGGGACAGGGAAAAACTGTTTTTT.

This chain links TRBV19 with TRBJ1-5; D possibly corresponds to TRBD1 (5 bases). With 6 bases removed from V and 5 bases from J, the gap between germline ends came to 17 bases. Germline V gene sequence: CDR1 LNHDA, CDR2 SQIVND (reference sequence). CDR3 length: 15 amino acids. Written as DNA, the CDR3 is TGTGCCAGTAGCAGGGATCGACGTATGGATCAGCCCCAGCATTTT. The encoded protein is CASSRDRRMDQPQHF.

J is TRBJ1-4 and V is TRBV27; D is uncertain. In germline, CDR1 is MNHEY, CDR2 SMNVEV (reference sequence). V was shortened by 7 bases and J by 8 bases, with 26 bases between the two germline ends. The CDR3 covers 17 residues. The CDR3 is CASKRKVLGLSGEKLFF. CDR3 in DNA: TGTGCCAGCAAAAGAAAAGTGTTAGGCCTCAGCGGGGAAAAACTGTTTTTT. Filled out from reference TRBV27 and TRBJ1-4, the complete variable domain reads EAQVTQNPRYLITVTGKKLTVTCSQNMNHEYMSWYRQDPGLGLRQIYYSMNVEVTDKGDVPEGYKVSRKEKRNFPLILESPSPNQTSLYFCASKRKVLGLSGEKLFFGSGTQLSVL.

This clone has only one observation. CDR3 sequence: CASREGQGNTEAFF. For the CDR3, the DNA is TGTGCCAGCAGAGAGGGACAGGGGAACACTGAAGCTTTCTTT. The chain combines TRBV28 with TRBJ1-1; TRBD1 matches 9 bases. There are 14 residues in the CDR3. J gave up 1 base and V 6 bases, and 3 bases lay outside the gene matches. CDR1 is MDHEN and CDR2 is SYDVKM in the germline V gene.

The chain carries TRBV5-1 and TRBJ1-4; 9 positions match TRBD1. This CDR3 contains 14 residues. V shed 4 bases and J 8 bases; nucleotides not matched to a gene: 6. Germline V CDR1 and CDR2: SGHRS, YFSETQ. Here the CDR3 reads CASSDRQGGEKLFF. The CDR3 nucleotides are TGCGCCAGCAGCGACCGACAGGGGGGGGAAAAACTGTTTTTT.

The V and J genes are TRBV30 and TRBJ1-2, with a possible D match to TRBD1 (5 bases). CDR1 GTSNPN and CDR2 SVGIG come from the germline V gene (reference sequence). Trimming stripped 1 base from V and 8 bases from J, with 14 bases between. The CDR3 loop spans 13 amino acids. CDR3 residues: CAWSDGGALGYTF. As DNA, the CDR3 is TGTGCCTGGAGTGATGGAGGGGCGCTCGGCTACACCTTC.